A selection of T cell receptor beta chains follows, all from one sample in a study of cytomegalovirus exposure and HLA in healthy donors. TCRdb's table, derived via immunoSEQ multiplex PCR, lists solely in-frame clones and lacks some. The data contain roughly 150,000 clones, approximately 85% of them seen just once; the ten biggest clones take up approximately 2.5%. The sample consisted of PBMCs. Source of these receptors: a man aged 25 to 40 in good health and CMV-seropositive. The CDR3 runs from the conserved cysteine through the conserved F or W. A D gene is named only where the DNA matches it firmly. Size values are once, few and many counts, or a class for expanded clones, and some rows have none.

cdr3_aa,cdr3_nt,clone_size,v_call,j_call,d_call
CATSVARGGNEQFF,TGTGCCACCAGCGTCGCGCGGGGAGGAAATGAGCAGTTCTTC,-,TRBV15,TRBJ2-1,-
CASSLGQGVYNEQFF,TGTGCCAGCAGCCTGGGACAGGGGGTTTACAATGAGCAGTTCTTC,-,TRBV7-2,TRBJ2-1,TRBD1
CTSSQARPGDWNGNQPQHF,TGCACCAGCAGCCAAGCGCGACCAGGGGATTGGAATGGCAATCAGCCCCAGCATTTT,-,TRBV1,TRBJ1-5,-
CSVWTANTEAFF,TGCAGCGTTTGGACAGCCAACACTGAAGCTTTCTTT,-,TRBV29-1,TRBJ1-1,-
CSVEDREETQYF,TGCAGCGTTGAAGACAGGGAAGAGACCCAGTACTTC,-,TRBV29-1,TRBJ2-5,-
CASSQVPGQASGGGYTF,TGCGCCAGCAGCCAGGTCCCGGGACAGGCCTCGGGCGGTGGCTACACCTTC,-,TRBV4-1,TRBJ1-2,TRBD1
CASTLGQGAGDTQYF,TGTGCCAGTACCCTGGGACAGGGGGCCGGAGATACGCAGTATTTT,-,TRBV19,TRBJ2-3,TRBD1
CASSQETALSSGANVLTF,TGTGCCAGCAGCCAAGAGACAGCACTGAGCTCTGGGGCCAACGTCCTGACTTTC,-,TRBV4-2,TRBJ2-6,-
CASSGLAGGLDTQYF,TGTGCCAGCAGCGGACTAGCGGGAGGTTTGGATACGCAGTATTTT,-,TRBV12-1,TRBJ2-3,-
CASSPPPASGTSGELFF,TGTGCCAGCAGCCCACCCCCAGCTAGCGGGACTTCGGGGGAGCTGTTTTTT,-,TRBV7-3,TRBJ2-2,TRBD2
CASSRQGSYGYTF,TGTGCCAGTAGTAGGCAGGGGTCCTATGGCTACACCTTC,-,TRBV19,TRBJ1-2,-
CASRKQGSPYEQYF,TGTGCCAGCAGAAAGCAGGGGTCCCCCTACGAGCAGTACTTC,-,TRBV27,TRBJ2-7,-
CASSPGASTGELFF,TGTGCCAGCTCACCAGGGGCGAGCACCGGGGAGCTGTTTTTT,-,TRBV18,TRBJ2-2,-
CASRDRVNTEAFF,TGTGCCAGCAGGGACAGGGTGAACACTGAAGCTTTCTTT,-,TRBV2,TRBJ1-1,TRBD1
CSVQTGTYNEQFF,TGCAGCGTACAGACAGGGACCTACAATGAGCAGTTCTTC,-,TRBV29-1,TRBJ2-1,TRBD1
CASSIELVHTEAFF,TGTGCCAGCAGTATCGAGTTGGTTCACACTGAAGCTTTCTTT,-,TRBV6-1,TRBJ1-1,-
CASSAREGLNEQFF,TGTGCCAGCAGTGCGCGGGAGGGCCTCAATGAGCAGTTCTTC,-,TRBV6-4,TRBJ2-1,TRBD2
CASSQGDTDTQYF,TGTGCCAGCAGCCAAGGGGACACAGATACGCAGTATTTT,-,TRBV7-2,TRBJ2-3,-
CSSRGYLPGGPTDTQYF,TGTTCCAGCAGAGGTTATCTCCCGGGAGGGCCCACAGATACGCAGTATTTT,-,TRBV7-9,TRBJ2-3,TRBD2
CASSPRTGKNFGLAKNIQYF,TGTGCCAGTAGTCCCCGGACAGGAAAAAACTTTGGGTTAGCCAAAAACATTCAGTACTTC,-,TRBV19,TRBJ2-4,TRBD1
CASSREFYGELFF,TGCGCCAGCAGCCGGGAGTTTTACGGGGAGCTGTTTTTT,-,TRBV4-1,TRBJ2-2,-
CASRPDRGGNQPQHF,TGTGCCAGTAGGCCGGACAGGGGAGGCAATCAGCCCCAGCATTTT,-,TRBV19,TRBJ1-5,TRBD1
CASSKHRDSYYTEAFF,TGTGCCAGCAGTAAACACCGGGACAGTTATTACACTGAAGCTTTCTTT,-,TRBV28,TRBJ1-1,TRBD1
CASSLEGLPNEQFF,TGTGCCAGCAGCTTAGAGGGACTACCCAATGAGCAGTTCTTC,-,TRBV7-8,TRBJ2-1,TRBD2
CASSPPGTPSRGGELFF,TGTGCCAGCAGCCCTCCCGGGACACCCTCAAGGGGCGGGGAGCTGTTTTTT,-,TRBV7-2,TRBJ2-2,-
CASSQVAGDTQYF,TGCGCCAGCAGCCAAGTTGCAGGAGATACGCAGTATTTT,-,TRBV4-1,TRBJ2-3,-
CSSSLEYSGQPYEQYF,TGTTCCAGCAGCTTAGAATACAGTGGACAGCCATACGAGCAGTACTTC,few,TRBV7-9,TRBJ2-7,-
CASSARNSQGTQYF,TGTGCCAGCAGCGCACGCAACTCACAGGGGACCCAGTACTTC,-,TRBV9,TRBJ2-5,-